This T cell receptor beta chain comes out of a study of post-analysis software for immune sequencing data (dated by TCRdb to the mid-2010s). For the study in its entirety: Disease courses on record covered relapsing-remitting, secondary progressive and progressive-relapsing multiple sclerosis, though some patients had no subtype annotation. The multiple sclerosis patient repertoires were compared with around ten previously published healthy control repertoires from donors aged roughly 6 to 25 years. A subset of samples was prepared in parallel using single-end sample barcoding, then pooled and co-amplified after Illumina adapter ligation.

Broad study findings and their caveats: Strong co-clustering of samples prepared in the same batch was shown by direct clustering with F measure, prompting a batch-effect correction. Multiple sclerosis patients had significantly lower normalized Chao1 diversity than controls, a result that suggests substantial peripheral T-cell clonal expansion. The multiple sclerosis patient group was slightly younger than the control group. Significantly higher frequencies in patients than in controls were found for roughly 5 TRBV segments, including TRBV5-6, TRBV5-1 and TRBV20-1.

This clonotype was observed at least ten times. What this receptor recognizes is not known. Per-nucleotide qualities are absent, and no much larger clonotype sits a single base away. TCR beta repertoires were profiled from peripheral blood of roughly 13 young patients with multiple sclerosis to demonstrate the VDJtools post-analysis software. Multiple sclerosis patients were children and adolescents aged 6 to 15 years. The library was obtained by PCR. TCRdb names Illumina HiSeq 2500 as the instrument used. Unique molecular identifiers were incorporated into TCR beta cDNA libraries to reduce PCR and sequencing biases. Approximately 500,000 cDNA molecules were obtained for every 1 to 10 million input T cells, so each molecule roughly corresponded to one T cell. The patient libraries were prepared and sequenced with the same protocol used for the earlier healthy control dataset. Samples belonging to the same batch were prepared together, multiplexed and sequenced on a shared HiSeq lane. For the original study's pipeline: MIGEC handled the raw barcoded reads, throwing out single-read molecular identifier groups before consensus assembly and CDR3 extraction. VDJtools was used for post-analysis of the clonotype tables, with diversity normalized by down-sampling every dataset to the smallest sample size. Repertoire overlap clustering matched CDR3 amino acid but not nucleotide sequences to correct batch-related cross-sample contamination. TCRdb passed the public sequencing reads through fastp at Q25 and MiXCR, retaining productive beta sequences. Rows are combined by CDR3 protein, so each entry shows the most common genes and DNA. What appears here as the V and J calls and clone size reflects TCRdb's work, not the paper's. The sample table holds about 200,000 distinct CDR3 sequences, of which 29% were seen once. Roughly 3.4% of the sample is held by the ten biggest clonotypes.

The germline V and J ends show losses of 3 bases and 2 bases respectively, and no gene match explains 5 bases of the junction. Measured from the cysteine to the phenylalanine, the CDR3 is 16 residues long. CDR3 DNA is the only sequence kept; it has 48 bases, read in frame from the first base. The CDR1 and CDR2 encoded by the germline V gene are SGHRS and YFSETQ. This TCR was recovered from a girl aged 2-17 years with multiple sclerosis. The sample taken for sequencing was blood. The chain links TRBV5-1 with TRBJ2-6; TRBD1 matches 7 bases in the middle. The bases read TGCGCCAGCAGCTCCCTCACAGGGGCTGGGGCCAACGTCCTGACTTTC. Its product reads: CASSSLTGAGANVLTF.